This T cell receptor (beta chain) was retrieved from a study of a mutant IDH1 vaccine in newly diagnosed glioma. Across the whole study: Most patients had radiochemotherapy with temozolomide before enrollment; others had one alone. General study findings and limits: Pseudoprogression apparently lacked any relation to changes in top peripheral T cell clonotypes. It was around 93% of patients that developed vaccine-induced immune responses.

Data came from immunoSEQ multiplex PCR; TCRdb stores just in-frame clones and leaves some out. The data hold nearly 50,000 clones, with 75% to 90% observed a single time. V was clipped by 2 bases and J by 9 bases, with 18 bases between them. CDR1 and CDR2 from the germline V gene are SGHRS and YFSETQ. CDR3 length: 15 residues. On this clone: What it binds is not known.

This sample's time point: baseline, week 1 (first vaccination visit). Noted treatment: pre-vaccination baseline after standard-of-care therapy. Every donor had a new WHO grade 3 or 4 astrocytoma that was IDH1-mutant, with loss of nuclear ATRX. The receptor was derived from a man in his forties or fifties with glioma. This chain uses TRBV5-1 with TRBJ2-1, with D tentatively TRBD2 (6 bases). The sample here was PBMCs, taken from a glioma patient treated with radiotherapy, temozolomide or both. The CDR3 DNA is TGCGCCAGCAGCTTCCTTCAGGGTTCGGGGGTTGAGCAGTTCTTC. Translated, it gives CASSFLQGSGVEQFF.